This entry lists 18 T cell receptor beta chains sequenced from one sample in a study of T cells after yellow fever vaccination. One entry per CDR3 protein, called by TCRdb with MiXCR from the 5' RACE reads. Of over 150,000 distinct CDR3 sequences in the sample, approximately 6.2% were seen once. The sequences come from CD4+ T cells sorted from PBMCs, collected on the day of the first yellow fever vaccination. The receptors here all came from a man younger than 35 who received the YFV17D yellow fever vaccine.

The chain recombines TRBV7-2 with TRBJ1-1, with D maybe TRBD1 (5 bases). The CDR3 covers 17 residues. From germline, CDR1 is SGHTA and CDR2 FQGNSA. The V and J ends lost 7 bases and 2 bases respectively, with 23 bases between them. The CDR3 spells CASNPGGGWGVNTEAFF. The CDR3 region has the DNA TGTGCCAGCAACCCCGGGGGGGGTTGGGGCGTAAACACTGAAGCTTTCTTT. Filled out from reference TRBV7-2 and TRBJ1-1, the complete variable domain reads GAGVSQSPSNKVTEKGKDVELRCDPISGHTALYWYRQSLGQGLEFLIYFQGNSAPDKSGLPSDRFSAERTGGSVSTLTIQRTQQEDSAVYLCASNPGGGWGVNTEAFFGQGTRLTVV.

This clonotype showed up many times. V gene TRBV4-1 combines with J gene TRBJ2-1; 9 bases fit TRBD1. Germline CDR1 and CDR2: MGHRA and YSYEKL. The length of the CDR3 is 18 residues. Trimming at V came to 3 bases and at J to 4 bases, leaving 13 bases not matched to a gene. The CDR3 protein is CASSQYARDRAPYNEQFF. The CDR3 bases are TGCGCCAGCAGCCAGTACGCCAGGGACAGGGCCCCTTACAATGAGCAGTTCTTC.

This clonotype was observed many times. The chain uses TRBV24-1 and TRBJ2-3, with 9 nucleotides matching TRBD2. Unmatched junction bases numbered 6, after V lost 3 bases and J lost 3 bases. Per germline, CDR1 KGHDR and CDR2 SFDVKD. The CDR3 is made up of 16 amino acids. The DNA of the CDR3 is TGTGCCACCAGTGATGCAAGACTAGCGGTGACAGATACGCAGTATTTT. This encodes CATSDARLAVTDTQYF.

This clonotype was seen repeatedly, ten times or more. CDR3 DNA sequence: TGCGCCAGCAGCTTGGCGGGGACTAGCGGGGGGCCCTCCTCCACAGATACGCAGTATTTT. Its protein is CASSLAGTSGGPSSTDTQYF. The genes are TRBV5-1 and TRBJ2-3; TRBD2 matches at 15 bases. V lost 0 bases and J lost 2; bases outside the gene matches: 10. The CDR3 contains 20 residues. Per the germline V gene, CDR1 is SGHRS and CDR2 is YFSETQ.

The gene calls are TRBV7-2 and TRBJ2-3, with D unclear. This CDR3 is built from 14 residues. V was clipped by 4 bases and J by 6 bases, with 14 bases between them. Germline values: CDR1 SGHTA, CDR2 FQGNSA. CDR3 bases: TGTGCCAGCAGCTCCTCACTCGGTGCGGATACGCAGTATTTT. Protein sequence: CASSSSLGADTQYF. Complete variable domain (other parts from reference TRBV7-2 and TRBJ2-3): GAGVSQSPSNKVTEKGKDVELRCDPISGHTALYWYRQSLGQGLEFLIYFQGNSAPDKSGLPSDRFSAERTGGSVSTLTIQRTQQEDSAVYLCASSSSLGADTQYFGPGTRLTVL.

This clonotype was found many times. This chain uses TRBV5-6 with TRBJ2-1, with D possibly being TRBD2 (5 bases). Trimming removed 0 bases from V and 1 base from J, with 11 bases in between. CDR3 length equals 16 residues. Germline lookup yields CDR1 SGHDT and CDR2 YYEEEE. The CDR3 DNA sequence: TGTGCCAGCAGCTTGGTAGGCAGCGGATCCTACAATGAGCAGTTCTTC. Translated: CASSLVGSGSYNEQFF.

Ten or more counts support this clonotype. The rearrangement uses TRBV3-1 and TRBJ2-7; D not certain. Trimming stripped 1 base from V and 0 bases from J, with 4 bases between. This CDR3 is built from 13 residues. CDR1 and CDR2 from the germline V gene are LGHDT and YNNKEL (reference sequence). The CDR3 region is CASSQGLSYEQYF. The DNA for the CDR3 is TGTGCCAGCAGCCAAGGACTCTCCTACGAGCAGTACTTC.

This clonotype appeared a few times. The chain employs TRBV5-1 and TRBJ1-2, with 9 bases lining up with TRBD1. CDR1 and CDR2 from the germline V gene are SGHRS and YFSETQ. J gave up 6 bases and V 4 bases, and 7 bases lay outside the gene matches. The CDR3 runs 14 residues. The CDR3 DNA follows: TGCGCCAGCAGCCCGGGACAGGGAGTGGATGGCTACACCTTC. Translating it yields CASSPGQGVDGYTF.

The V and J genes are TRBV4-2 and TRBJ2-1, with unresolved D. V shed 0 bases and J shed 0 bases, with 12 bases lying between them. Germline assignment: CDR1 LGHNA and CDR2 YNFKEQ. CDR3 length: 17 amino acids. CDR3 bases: TGTGCCAGCAGCCAAGACGGCGGTTTGAGCTCCTACAATGAGCAGTTCTTC. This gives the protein CASSQDGGLSSYNEQFF.

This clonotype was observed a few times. In DNA form, the CDR3 reads TGTGCCAGCAGTTTATCTTCAGGGGCCGATCAGCCCCAGCATTTT. It is translated as CASSLSSGADQPQHF. The chain combines TRBV27 with TRBJ1-5; weak D call: TRBD1 (6 bases). The ends were cut back, 0 bases at V and 5 bases at J, with 11 bases in the middle. The CDR3 runs 15 residues. The germline V gene encodes CDR1 MNHEY and CDR2 SMNVEV (reference sequence).

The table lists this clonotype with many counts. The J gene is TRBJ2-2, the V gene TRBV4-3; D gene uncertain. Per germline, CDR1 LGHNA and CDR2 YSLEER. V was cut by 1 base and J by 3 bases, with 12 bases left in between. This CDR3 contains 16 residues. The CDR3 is CASSQVRLDYTGELFF. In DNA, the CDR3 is TGCGCCAGCAGCCAAGTGCGGCTAGACTACACCGGGGAGCTGTTTTTT.

The CDR3 region has the DNA TGCAGTGCTAGAGACCCAAACCCAGAGACCCAGTACTTC. As protein: CSARDPNPETQYF. J is TRBJ2-5 and V is TRBV20-1; D is unclear. The CDR3 loop spans 13 amino acids. Trimming removed 0 bases at V and 4 bases at J, with 9 bases between. Germline V gene data show CDR1 as DFQATT and CDR2 as SNEGSKA (reference sequence).

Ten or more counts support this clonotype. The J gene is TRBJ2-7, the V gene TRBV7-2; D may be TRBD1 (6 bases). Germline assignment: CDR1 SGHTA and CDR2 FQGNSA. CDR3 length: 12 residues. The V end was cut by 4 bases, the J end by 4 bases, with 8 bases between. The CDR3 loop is CASSWDTYEQYF. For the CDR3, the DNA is TGTGCCAGCAGCTGGGACACTTACGAGCAGTACTTC.

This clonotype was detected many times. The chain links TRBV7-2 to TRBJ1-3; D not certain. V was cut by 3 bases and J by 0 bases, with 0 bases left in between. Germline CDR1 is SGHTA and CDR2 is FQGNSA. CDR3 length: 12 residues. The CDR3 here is CASSFSGNTIYF. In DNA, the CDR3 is TGTGCCAGCAGCTTCTCTGGAAACACCATATATTTT.

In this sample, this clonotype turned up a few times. CDR3 protein: CASSPGDPTLGEQFF. The CDR3, as DNA: TGTGCCAGCTCACCAGGGGACCCGACCCTGGGTGAGCAGTTCTTC. V usage is TRBV18 and J usage is TRBJ2-1; D possibly uses TRBD1 or TRBD2 (5 bases each). This CDR3 has 15 residues. Germline CDR1 and CDR2: KGHSH and LQKENI. The V gene lost 2 bases and the J gene lost 9 bases, with 17 bases spanning the gap.

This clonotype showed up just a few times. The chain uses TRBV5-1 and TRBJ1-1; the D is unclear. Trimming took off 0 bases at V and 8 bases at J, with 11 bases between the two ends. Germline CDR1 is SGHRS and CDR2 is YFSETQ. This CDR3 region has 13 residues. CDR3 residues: CASSLGEKLEAFF. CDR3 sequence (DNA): TGCGCCAGCAGCTTGGGGGAGAAACTCGAAGCTTTCTTT.

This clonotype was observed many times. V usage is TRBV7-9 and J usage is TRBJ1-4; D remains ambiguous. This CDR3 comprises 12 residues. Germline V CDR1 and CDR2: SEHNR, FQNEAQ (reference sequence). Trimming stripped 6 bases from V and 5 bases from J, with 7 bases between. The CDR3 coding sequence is TGTGCCAGCAGAAGACCCAATGAAAAACTGTTTTTT. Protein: CASRRPNEKLFF.

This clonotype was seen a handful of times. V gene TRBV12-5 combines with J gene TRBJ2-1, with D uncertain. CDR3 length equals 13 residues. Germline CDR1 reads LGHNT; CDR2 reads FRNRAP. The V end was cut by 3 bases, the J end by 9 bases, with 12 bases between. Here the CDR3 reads CASGFQTQGEQFF. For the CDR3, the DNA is TGTGCTAGTGGTTTTCAGACCCAAGGTGAGCAGTTCTTC.